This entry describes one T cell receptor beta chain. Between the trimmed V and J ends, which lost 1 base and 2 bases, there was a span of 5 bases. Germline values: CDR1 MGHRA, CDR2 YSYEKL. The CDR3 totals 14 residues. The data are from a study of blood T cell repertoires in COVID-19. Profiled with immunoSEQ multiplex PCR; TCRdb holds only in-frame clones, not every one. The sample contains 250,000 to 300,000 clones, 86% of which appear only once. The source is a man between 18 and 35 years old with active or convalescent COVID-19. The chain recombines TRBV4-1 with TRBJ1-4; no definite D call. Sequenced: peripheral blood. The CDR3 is CASSQGQTNEKLFF. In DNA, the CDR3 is TGCGCCAGCAGCCAAGGGCAGACTAATGAAAAACTGTTTTTT.